The 32 T cell receptor beta chains listed next were all sequenced from one sample in a study of blood T cell repertoires in COVID-19. Here immunoSEQ multiplex PCR was the method, and the copy in TCRdb shows in-frame clones only, minus some. The sample contains about 99,000 clones, around 92% of which appear only once. The sequencing input was peripheral blood. Every receptor here comes from a woman aged 55-70 years with acute or convalescent COVID-19.

CDR3 sequence: CASTKSGRAGNEQFF. The CDR3 nucleotides are TGTGCCAGCACAAAGAGCGGGAGGGCTGGCAATGAGCAGTTCTTC. The rearrangement uses TRBV6-1 and TRBJ2-1, with 10 bases aligning to TRBD2. This CDR3 is built from 15 residues. J gave up 6 bases and V 7 bases, and 9 bases lay outside the gene matches. Germline V gives CDR1 MNHNS, CDR2 SASEGT.

The CDR3 sequence: CASSFSDNSPLHF. The CDR3 region has the DNA TGTGCCAGCAGTTTCTCGGACAACTCACCCCTCCACTTT. The rearrangement links TRBV12-3 or TRBV12-4 to TRBJ1-6; D possibly corresponds to TRBD1 (5 bases). The CDR3 covers 13 residues. Trimming took 3 bases from V and 10 from J, leaving 10 bases between them.

The gene calls are TRBV2 and TRBJ2-2, with 7 bases that match TRBD1. The trim removed 6 bases at V and 6 bases at J, leaving 13 bases unmatched. This CDR3 is built from 16 residues. Germline V gene lookup returns CDR1 SNHLY and CDR2 FYNNEI. This CDR3 is CASSVSQTGYAGELFF. DNA for the CDR3: TGTGCCAGCAGCGTCTCACAGACAGGGTACGCCGGGGAGCTGTTTTTT.

This chain uses TRBV12-5 with TRBJ1-2; 8 bases agree with TRBD1. CDR1 and CDR2 from the germline V gene are LGHNT and FRNRAP. J gave up 6 bases and V 0 bases, and 6 bases lay outside the gene matches. The CDR3 is 15 residues long. CDR3 DNA sequence: TGTGCTAGTGGTTTGGTACGATACAGGGGGGATGGCTACACCTTC. It translates to CASGLVRYRGDGYTF. Based on the CDR3 plus reference TRBV12-5 and TRBJ1-2, the full variable domain is DARVTQTPRHKVTEMGQEVTMRCQPILGHNTVFWYRQTMMQGLELLAYFRNRAPLDDSGMPKDRFSAEMPDATLATLKIQPSEPRDSAVYFCASGLVRYRGDGYTFGSGTRLTVV.

A word on this clone: One end of the junction is discordant with germline, which a read error may explain. This chain links TRBV7-7 with TRBJ2-1; D ambiguous. This CDR3 contains 15 residues. Germline V gene sequence: CDR1 SSHAT, CDR2 FNYEAQ (reference sequence). In nucleotides, the CDR3 is TGTGCTAGCAGCTTAAGTTGGCTAGATGGAGATGAGCAGTTCTTC. It translates to CASSLSWLDGDEQFF.

V is TRBV15 and J is TRBJ1-4; D is unresolved. The CDR3 runs to 13 residues. V was shortened by 0 bases and J by 6 bases, with 5 bases between the two germline ends. Germline CDR1 and CDR2: LNHNV and YYDKDF (reference sequence). CDR3 residues: CATSRDIDEKLFF. As DNA, the CDR3 is TGTGCCACCAGCAGAGATATCGATGAAAAACTGTTTTTT.

The chain uses TRBV6-5 and TRBJ1-2; 9 bases fit TRBD1. V trimming: 10 bases; J trimming: 3 bases; junction bases outside the gene matches: 9. CDR3 length: 14 residues. CDR1 is MNHEY, CDR2 SVGAGI, per germline. The CDR3 DNA reads as TGTGCCACCAGACAGGGGGTGGATTACTATGGCTACACCTTC. It codes for CATRQGVDYYGYTF.

The CDR3: CASSVADRYGEKLFF. CDR3 bases: TGTGCCAGCAGCGTAGCGGACAGGTACGGTGAAAAACTGTTTTTT. The V call is TRBV9, the J call TRBJ1-4; 7 nucleotides line up with TRBD1. CDR1 is SGDLS, CDR2 YYNGEE, per germline. The CDR3 has 15 residues. V dropped 0 bases and J dropped 7; count of bases not matched to a gene: 6.

This clone was counted a few times. V gene TRBV2 combines with J gene TRBJ1-4; 7 bases line up with TRBD1. The germline gives CDR1 SNHLY, CDR2 FYNNEI. V gave up 7 bases and J gave up 8 bases; unmatched junction bases: 7. The CDR3 spans 13 residues. The CDR3 region has the DNA TGTGCCAGCACCCGGGACAGTAGAGAAAAACTGTTTTTT. Translating it yields CASTRDSREKLFF. The full variable domain, its missing parts supplied by reference TRBV2 and TRBJ1-4, is EPEVTQTPSHQVTQMGQEVILRCVPISNHLYFYWYRQILGQKVEFLVSFYNNEISEKSEIFDDQFSVERPDGSNFTLKIRSTKLEDSAMYFCASTRDSREKLFFGSGTQLSVL.

V gene TRBV5-1 combines with J gene TRBJ2-5; the match to TRBD1 covers 12 bases. With V trimmed by 3 bases and J by 0 bases, 9 bases remained unmatched. CDR1 is SGHRS and CDR2 is YFSETQ in the germline V gene. The CDR3 consists of 18 residues. Here the CDR3 reads CASSSPGQGALYQETQYF. The CDR3, as DNA: TGCGCCAGCAGCTCACCGGGACAGGGGGCCTTATACCAAGAGACCCAGTACTTC.

The rearrangement uses TRBV9 and TRBJ1-1; no firm D call. The CDR3 extends over 13 amino acids. Per the germline V gene, CDR1 is SGDLS and CDR2 is YYNGEE. Trimming removed 0 bases at V and 4 bases at J, with 7 bases between. CDR3 nucleotides: TGTGCCAGCAGCGTAGAGGCGGGCACTGAAGCTTTCTTT. Translation gives CASSVEAGTEAFF.

For the CDR3, the DNA is TGCGCCAGCAGCCAAGGCTGGGGGGAGGGTGGCAAAAACATTCAGTACTTC. Translating gives CASSQGWGEGGKNIQYF. The rearrangement joins TRBV4-1 to TRBJ2-4, with 7 bases that match TRBD2. This CDR3 is built from 17 residues. The junction had 9 bases not matched to a gene; V was cut back by 1 base and J by 3 bases. CDR1 and CDR2 from the germline V gene are MGHRA and YSYEKL.

V and J are TRBV6-5 and TRBJ1-2; TRBD1 aligns across 10 bases. The CDR3 loop spans 16 amino acids. The junction had 3 bases not matched to a gene; V was cut back by 0 bases and J by 2 bases. Germline CDR1 MNHEY, CDR2 SVGAGI. CDR3 sequence reads: CASSYSTGGVNYGYTF. In DNA form, the CDR3 reads TGTGCCAGCAGTTACTCGACAGGGGGCGTCAACTATGGCTACACCTTC.

The chain couples TRBV2 to TRBJ2-5, with 8 bases aligning to TRBD1. Germline V gene lookup returns CDR1 SNHLY and CDR2 FYNNEI. The CDR3 is made up of 14 amino acids. J was trimmed by 5 bases and V by 4 bases; bases with no gene match: 6. CDR3 coding DNA: TGTGCCAGCAGTGGCGGGACAGGCCGCGAGACCCAGTACTTC. This sequence encodes CASSGGTGRETQYF.

The chain combines TRBV3-1 (or the pseudogene TRBV3-2) with TRBJ1-3; D unresolved. Per germline, CDR1 LGHDT and CDR2 YNNKEL (reference sequence). V was clipped by 1 base and J by 2 bases, with 12 bases between them. The CDR3 consists of 16 residues. The CDR3 coding sequence is TGTGCCAGCAGCCAAGTGGAGGTCACAACTGGAAACACCATATATTTT. Translation gives CASSQVEVTTGNTIYF.

V usage is TRBV11-2 and J usage is TRBJ1-3; 8 bases fit TRBD1. This CDR3 is built from 16 residues. The germline gives CDR1 SGHAT, CDR2 FQNNGV. With 5 bases clipped from V and 0 bases from J, the junction kept 6 bases outside the gene matches. CDR3 in amino acids: CASSLSDRGSGNTIYF. DNA of the CDR3: TGTGCCAGCAGCCTCTCCGACAGGGGCTCTGGAAACACCATATATTTT.

The V gene is TRBV7-9, the J gene TRBJ2-1, with 10 bases identical to TRBD2. Germline V gene data show CDR1 as SEHNR and CDR2 as FQNEAQ (reference sequence). There are 15 residues in the CDR3. V shed 1 base and J 4 bases; nucleotides not matched to a gene: 1. CDR3 sequence (DNA): TGTGCCAGCAGCTTAGAACTAGCGGGGTACAATGAGCAGTTCTTC. It codes for CASSLELAGYNEQFF.

V and J are TRBV9 and TRBJ1-1; weak D call: TRBD1 (5 bases). CDR1 and CDR2 from the germline V gene are SGDLS and YYNGEE. V dropped 0 bases and J dropped 4 bases, with 7 bases sitting between them. This CDR3 spans 13 amino acids. CDR3 protein: CASSVAGFTEAFF. The DNA for the CDR3 is TGTGCCAGCAGCGTAGCAGGGTTCACTGAAGCTTTCTTT.

V is TRBV11-2 and J is TRBJ1-1; possible D gene TRBD1, 6 bases. The CDR3 runs 16 residues. Trimming removed 5 bases at V and 2 bases at J, with 18 bases between. Germline-derived CDR1 and CDR2 are SGHAT and FQNNGV. The CDR3 spells CASSPRTASINTEAFF. DNA of the CDR3: TGTGCCAGCAGCCCTCGGACAGCTTCCATAAACACTGAAGCTTTCTTT.

This chain connects TRBV6-5 to TRBJ1-5; 7 nucleotides match TRBD1. Germline lookup yields CDR1 MNHEY and CDR2 SVGAGI. V shed 7 bases and J 2 bases; nucleotides not matched to a gene: 8. This CDR3 comprises 15 residues. The DNA of the CDR3 is TGTGCCAGCACCCGACAGGGTGTGGGCAATCAGCCCCAGCATTTT. Residues: CASTRQGVGNQPQHF.

This clone appeared a single time. J is TRBJ2-3 and V is TRBV12-3 or TRBV12-4, with no clear D. This CDR3 has 12 residues. The V gene lost 5 bases and the J gene lost 5 bases, with 8 bases spanning the gap. This CDR3 is CASSRSVDTQYF. CDR3 nucleotide sequence: TGTGCCAGCAGTAGAAGCGTAGATACGCAGTATTTT.

This sequence joins TRBV15 and TRBJ2-1; 7 positions agree with TRBD2. Losses at the gene ends were 2 bases for V and 8 bases for J; bases not matched to a gene: 12. CDR3 length: 16 amino acids. The germline gives CDR1 LNHNV, CDR2 YYDKDF (reference sequence). The DNA for the CDR3 is TGTGCCACCAGCAGACCCCGGGGGGAATCCGGCTATGAGCAGTTCTTC. Residues: CATSRPRGESGYEQFF.

The chain links TRBV19 to TRBJ1-3; TRBD1 matches 8 bases. CDR3 size: 16 residues. Germline V gene lookup returns CDR1 LNHDA and CDR2 SQIVND (reference sequence). V lost 7 bases to trimming and J lost 0 bases; unmatched junction nucleotides: 8. CDR3 amino acids: CASIQQGVSSGNTIYF. As DNA, the CDR3 is TGTGCCAGTATACAACAGGGGGTGAGCTCTGGAAACACCATATATTTT.

This clone was found once. The chain recombines TRBV6-5 with TRBJ1-1, with a possible D match to TRBD1 (5 bases). The CDR3 covers 14 residues. Trimming removed 5 bases at V and 4 bases at J, with 14 bases between. Germline CDR1 MNHEY, CDR2 SVGAGI. The CDR3 region has the DNA TGTGCCAGCAGTCGGGGGATCGGGGGCACTGAAGCTTTCTTT. This encodes CASSRGIGGTEAFF.

With regard to this clone: At one boundary the junction diverges from the germline segment, which might be a read error. V is TRBV27 and J is TRBJ2-1; 8 positions agree with TRBD1. Looked up from germline, CDR1 is MNHEY and CDR2 is SMNVEV (reference sequence). This CDR3 contains 15 residues. This CDR3 is CASSLSTGQGRWSVF. Here the CDR3 DNA reads TGTGCCAGCAGTTTATCGACCGGACAGGGCCGTTGGTCGGTCTTC.

The chain combines TRBV5-1 with TRBJ2-4; D call uncertain. Trimming cost V 0 bases and J 0 bases, with 7 bases left between them. The CDR3 loop spans 15 amino acids. Germline V gene lookup returns CDR1 SGHRS and CDR2 YFSETQ. The CDR3 here is CASSLGAGAKNIQYF. The DNA for the CDR3 is TGCGCCAGCAGCTTGGGAGCAGGAGCCAAAAACATTCAGTACTTC.

This sequence joins TRBV28 and TRBJ2-1; D possibly corresponds to TRBD2 (6 bases). The length of the CDR3 is 18 residues. V was trimmed by 5 bases and J by 0 bases, leaving 20 bases between them. In germline, CDR1 is MDHEN, CDR2 SYDVKM. The CDR3 DNA follows: TGTGCCAGCAGTATACTTATAAGGACTACCAGCTCCTACAATGAGCAGTTCTTC. Translating gives CASSILIRTTSSYNEQFF.

This clone was recorded a few times. V usage is TRBV19 and J usage is TRBJ2-7, with D maybe TRBD2 (5 bases). CDR3 size: 13 residues. Germline V gene lookup returns CDR1 LNHDA and CDR2 SQIVND (reference sequence). The V end lost 3 bases, the J end lost 3 bases, and 9 bases lay between the germline ends. The CDR3 loop reads CASSISGIYEQYF. CDR3 nucleotide sequence: TGTGCCAGTAGTATTTCGGGGATCTACGAGCAGTACTTC.

Here the CDR3 DNA reads TGTGCCAGCAGTGGTCCTATGAACACTGAAGCTTTCTTT. Amino acid sequence: CASSGPMNTEAFF. The chain joins TRBV2 to TRBJ1-1; D is undetermined. The CDR3 contains 13 residues. The ends were cut back, 4 bases at V and 0 bases at J, with 6 bases in the middle. In germline, CDR1 is SNHLY, CDR2 FYNNEI.

The chain joins TRBV28 to TRBJ1-5, with D perhaps TRBD1 (5 bases). This CDR3 is 14 amino acids long. CDR1 MDHEN and CDR2 SYDVKM come from the germline V gene. Trimming took off 5 bases at V and 1 base at J, with 9 bases between the two ends. The CDR3: CASSRPGSNQPQHF. CDR3 sequence (DNA): TGTGCCAGCAGTCGCCCAGGGAGCAATCAGCCCCAGCATTTT.

The CDR3 nucleotides are TGTGCCAGTAGTCAGACAGGGGGCTCCCATGGCTACACCTTC. Its translation is CASSQTGGSHGYTF. V is TRBV19 and J is TRBJ1-2, with 10 bases lining up with TRBD1. After removal of 5 bases from V and 6 bases from J, the junction contained 6 bases not matched to a gene. There are 14 residues in the CDR3. Germline V CDR1 and CDR2: LNHDA, SQIVND (reference sequence).

This CDR3 reads CAIGISGIMTDTQYF. CDR3 bases: TGTGCCATCGGCATCAGCGGGATAATGACAGATACGCAGTATTTT. The chain carries TRBV10-3 and TRBJ2-3; 7 nucleotides line up with TRBD2. Trimming removed 8 bases from V and 3 bases from J; junction bases left unmatched: 11. Per germline, CDR1 ENHRY and CDR2 SYGVKD. This CDR3 comprises 15 residues.